These 18 T cell receptor beta chains came from one sample sequenced in a study of blood T cell repertoires in COVID-19. The method was immunoSEQ multiplex PCR; TCRdb's version includes in-frame clones alone and lacks a portion of them. The table includes 300,000 to 400,000 clones, roughly 90% detected once. The specimen was peripheral blood. The receptors derive from a woman between 65 and 79 years old with COVID-19, enrolled during active disease.

This clone came up once. The V call is TRBV20-1, the J call TRBJ1-1, with no clear D. The CDR3 has 11 residues. CDR1 is DFQATT and CDR2 is SNEGSKA in the germline V gene (reference sequence). CDR3 sequence: CSLAEGWEAFF. CDR3 DNA sequence: TGCAGCCTCGCGGAGGGTTGGGAAGCTTTCTTT.

The CDR3 loop reads CASSASEGAEAFF. CDR3 nucleotides: TGTGCCAGCTCGGCCTCTGAGGGGGCGGAAGCTTTCTTT. This chain connects TRBV18 to TRBJ1-1; 7 bases fit TRBD1. The germline V gene has CDR1 KGHSH and CDR2 LQKENI. The CDR3 spans 13 residues. The V and J ends lost 6 bases and 8 bases, in that order; junction bases with no gene match: 9.

This chain connects TRBV27 to TRBJ1-5; TRBD1 aligns across 10 bases. Germline CDR1 reads MNHEY; CDR2 reads SMNVEV (reference sequence). The V gene end was trimmed by 8 bases and the J gene end by 2 bases; junction bases not matched to a gene: 9. There are 16 residues in the CDR3. CDR3 DNA: TGTGCCAGCGGGCGGGACAGGGGAGAAGGCAATCAGCCCCAGCATTTT. As protein: CASGRDRGEGNQPQHF.

This clone was seen a single time. The rearrangement uses TRBV7-8 and TRBJ2-5; 7 nucleotides line up with TRBD1. The V segment lost 3 bases and the J segment 4 bases; nucleotides outside the gene matches: 2. The CDR3 consists of 13 residues. Germline values: CDR1 SGHVS, CDR2 FQNEAQ. The CDR3 protein is CASSLGQRETQYF. CDR3 in DNA: TGTGCCAGCAGCTTGGGACAGAGAGAGACCCAGTACTTC.

This chain connects TRBV15 to TRBJ1-1, with TRBD1 as a possible D gene (6 bases). The V and J ends lost 1 base and 5 bases respectively, with 17 bases between them. The CDR3 runs to 16 residues. Germline loops: CDR1 LNHNV, CDR2 YYDKDF (reference sequence). DNA of the CDR3: TGTGCCACCAGCAGAGGCGCCGAGGGGGGGAGTACTGAAGCTTTCTTT. Encoded protein: CATSRGAEGGSTEAFF.

The table lists this clone with a few counts. This CDR3 reads CASSSDRVNTEAFF. In nucleotides, the CDR3 is TGTGCCAGTAGTTCAGACAGGGTGAACACTGAAGCTTTCTTT. The chain has TRBV19 and TRBJ1-1; 7 nucleotides align to TRBD1. V lost 5 bases and J lost 0; bases outside the gene matches: 3. Per the germline V gene, CDR1 is LNHDA and CDR2 is SQIVND (reference sequence). The CDR3 is made up of 14 amino acids.

This chain links TRBV3-1 (or the pseudogene TRBV3-2) with TRBJ1-2; 9 nucleotides align to TRBD1. The CDR3 runs to 14 residues. The junction had 3 bases not matched to a gene; V was cut back by 1 base and J by 6 bases. Germline V gene sequence: CDR1 LGHDT, CDR2 YNNKEL (reference sequence). CDR3 sequence reads: CASSQGTGAHGYTF. DNA of the CDR3: TGTGCCAGCAGCCAAGGGACAGGGGCCCATGGCTACACCTTC.

The V gene is TRBV18, the J gene TRBJ2-1; TRBD2 agrees at 8 bases. Trimming at V came to 4 bases and at J to 6 bases, leaving 8 bases not matched to a gene. Germline V lookup: CDR1 KGHSH, CDR2 LQKENI. This CDR3 is 15 amino acids long. The CDR3 DNA follows: TGTGCCAGCTCACATAGCGGGGCGCCGCTCAATGAGCAGTTCTTC. It codes for CASSHSGAPLNEQFF.

The chain joins TRBV7-9 to TRBJ2-7, with D possibly matching TRBD1 (6 bases). The CDR3 has 15 residues. CDR1 is SEHNR, CDR2 FQNEAQ, per germline (reference sequence). Trimming stripped 3 bases from V and 2 bases from J, with 14 bases between. The CDR3 region has the DNA TGTGCCAGCAGCTTCAACAGGGTCTTTGCCTACGAGCAGTACTTC. Protein: CASSFNRVFAYEQYF.

The chain combines TRBV5-6 with TRBJ2-1, with TRBD2 as a possible D gene (6 bases). Germline V lookup: CDR1 SGHDT, CDR2 YYEEEE. CDR3 length: 15 residues. Trimming cost V 4 bases and J 2 bases, with 13 bases left between them. CDR3 in amino acids: CASSRRGGTYNEQFF. The CDR3 DNA follows: TGTGCCAGCAGCCGGAGGGGCGGGACCTACAATGAGCAGTTCTTC.

This chain uses TRBV5-6 with TRBJ1-2, with TRBD1 identical over 9 bases. The CDR3 has 13 amino acids. Germline V gene sequence: CDR1 SGHDT, CDR2 YYEEEE. V shed 4 bases and J 7 bases; nucleotides not matched to a gene: 5. The CDR3 is CASSLLDRGGYTF. CDR3 bases: TGTGCCAGCAGCCTGCTGGACAGGGGTGGCTACACCTTC.

The rearrangement uses TRBV6-5 and TRBJ1-2; the D gene is possibly TRBD1 (5 bases). Deletions cut 2 bases from V and 5 bases from J, with 12 bases between. The length of the CDR3 is 14 residues. Germline loops: CDR1 MNHEY, CDR2 SVGAGI. This CDR3 reads CASSYTGEGYGYTF. In DNA, the CDR3 is TGTGCCAGCAGTTACACGGGGGAAGGTTATGGCTACACCTTC.

The V gene is TRBV4-3, the J gene TRBJ1-2; D unclear. V was shortened by 0 bases and J by 5 bases, with 13 bases between the two germline ends. Per the germline V gene, CDR1 is LGHNA and CDR2 is YSLEER. This CDR3 has 15 amino acids. Here the CDR3 reads CASSQEPSGSYGYTF. The CDR3 nucleotides are TGCGCCAGCAGCCAAGAACCATCGGGGAGTTATGGCTACACCTTC.

The chain recombines TRBV23-1 with TRBJ1-2, with a possible D match to TRBD1 (6 bases). TRBV23-1 is marked as an open reading frame, function uncertain. The CDR3 runs to 14 residues. Trimming shortened V by 5 bases and J by 5 bases, and 15 bases separated the two germline ends. DNA for the CDR3: TGCGCCAGCAGTGACCTACAGGGACCATATGGCTACACCTTC. It yields the protein CASSDLQGPYGYTF.

The V gene is TRBV27, the J gene TRBJ2-3; 12 bases match TRBD2. Germline trimming cut 6 bases from V and 2 bases from J; bases unmatched to any gene: 6. Germline V gene data show CDR1 as MNHEY and CDR2 as SMNVEV (reference sequence). CDR3 length equals 16 residues. The CDR3, as DNA: TGTGCCAGCAGCACCAGACTAGCGGGGGCCACAGATACGCAGTATTTT. This translates into CASSTRLAGATDTQYF.

The chain couples TRBV5-4 to TRBJ1-3, with D maybe TRBD1 (5 bases). V lost 1 base and J 0 bases, leaving 11 bases between the germline ends. The CDR3 is 16 residues long. The V gene's germline CDR1 is SGHNT and CDR2 YYREEE (reference sequence). The CDR3 sequence: CASSLQEGISGNTIYF. The CDR3 bases are TGTGCCAGCAGCTTGCAGGAGGGGATCTCTGGAAACACCATATATTTT. The full variable domain, rest sourced from reference TRBV5-4 and TRBJ1-3, is ETGVTQSPTHLIKTRGQQVTLRCSSQSGHNTVSWYQQALGQGPQFIFQYYREEENGRGNFPPRFSGLQFPNYSSELNVNALELDDSALYLCASSLQEGISGNTIYFGEGSWLTVV.

This clone showed up just once. The chain is built from TRBV7-2 and TRBJ2-3; 9 nucleotides line up with TRBD1. The CDR3 sequence is 16 residues long. Germline V gene lookup returns CDR1 SGHTA and CDR2 FQGNSA. Losses at the gene ends were 3 bases for V and 3 bases for J; bases not matched to a gene: 7. CDR3 in amino acids: CASSLLRQGGTDTQYF. In DNA form, the CDR3 reads TGTGCCAGCAGCTTGCTCAGACAGGGGGGTACAGATACGCAGTATTTT.

The V gene is TRBV27, the J gene TRBJ2-5; 7 bases align to TRBD1. The CDR3 is 17 residues long. V shed 0 bases and J 4 bases; nucleotides not matched to a gene: 11. Germline V gives CDR1 MNHEY, CDR2 SMNVEV (reference sequence). The CDR3 protein is CASSLSDRWVQIETQYF. As DNA, the CDR3 is TGTGCCAGCAGTTTATCGGACAGGTGGGTGCAAATAGAGACCCAGTACTTC.